This T cell receptor (beta chain) stems from a study of response to subunit inactivated influenza vaccine. The V and J ends lost 4 bases and 6 bases, in that order; junction bases with no gene match: 8. Germline V gene data show CDR1 as SGHRS and CDR2 as YFSETQ. CDR3 size: 15 residues. This clonotype has just a few counts. MiXCR, applied by TCRdb to the RT-PCR reads, yields one record per CDR3 protein. The sample has around 710,000 distinct CDR3 sequences, 14% seen once. The sequencing here drew on PBMCs from blood, taken 14 days before vaccination. The sequence came from a man in his forties or fifties who received an inactivated influenza vaccine. The gene calls are TRBV5-1 and TRBJ2-3, with 10 bases matching TRBD1. The CDR3 region has the DNA TGCGCCAGCAGCCCCGGGACAGGGGTTGGTGATACGCAGTATTTT. This translates into CASSPGTGVGDTQYF.